One and the same sample provided the 30 T cell receptor beta chains below, sequenced in a study of T cell responses to AZD1222 COVID-19 vaccine. Sequencing used immunoSEQ multiplex PCR; TCRdb keeps in-frame clones, though not all of them. The sample lists roughly 100,000 clones, 75% to 90% seen once, with 5% to 5.5% in the top ten. The starting material was peripheral blood, obtained on day 0 of AZD1222 vaccination. These receptors all stem from an adult in good health.

The CDR3 is CASSTTGTGGNEQFF. The CDR3 DNA sequence: TGTGCCAGCAGCACGACCGGGACAGGGGGAAATGAGCAGTTCTTC. The chain links TRBV7-3 to TRBJ2-1; 11 bases line up with TRBD1. V lost 5 bases to trimming and J lost 7 bases; unmatched junction nucleotides: 7. Germline V gives CDR1 SGHTA, CDR2 FQGTGA. The CDR3 is 15 residues long.

In this sample, this clone turned up a few times. The rearrangement joins TRBV5-1 to TRBJ2-1, with a possible D match to TRBD2 (6 bases). In germline, CDR1 is SGHRS, CDR2 YFSETQ. CDR3 length: 14 amino acids. The V gene lost 4 bases and the J gene lost 8 bases, with 16 bases spanning the gap. CDR3 nucleotide sequence: TGCGCCAGCAGCCCGGACTATTTGGCGTATGAGCAGTTCTTC. This codes for CASSPDYLAYEQFF.

The chain is built from TRBV9 and TRBJ1-1; 7 nucleotides align to TRBD1. There are 16 residues in the CDR3. Germline V gene sequence: CDR1 SGDLS, CDR2 YYNGEE. Trimming at V came to 0 bases and at J to 0 bases, leaving 5 bases not matched to a gene. CDR3 sequence (DNA): TGTGCCAGCAGCGTAGGTCACAGGGGACTGAACACTGAAGCTTTCTTT. Translated: CASSVGHRGLNTEAFF.

The CDR3 loop is CASGLAINEQYF. The CDR3 DNA reads TGTGCTAGTGGTTTGGCGATAAACGAGCAGTACTTC. This chain connects TRBV12-5 to TRBJ2-7; D is undetermined. With 1 base removed from V and 5 bases from J, the gap between germline ends came to 6 bases. Germline V gene sequence: CDR1 LGHNT, CDR2 FRNRAP. CDR3 length equals 12 residues. Combining the CDR3 with reference TRBV12-5 and TRBJ2-7 gives the whole variable domain DARVTQTPRHKVTEMGQEVTMRCQPILGHNTVFWYRQTMMQGLELLAYFRNRAPLDDSGMPKDRFSAEMPDATLATLKIQPSEPRDSAVYFCASGLAINEQYFGPGTRLTVT.

This clone turned up a few times. This CDR3 reads CASSQLGANTEAFF. As DNA, the CDR3 is TGCGCCAGCAGCCAGTTGGGAGCGAACACTGAAGCTTTCTTT. This sequence joins TRBV4-1 and TRBJ1-1; D not certain. CDR1 and CDR2 (germline): MGHRA, YSYEKL. Trimming took 3 bases from V and 1 from J, leaving 9 bases between them. The CDR3 spans 14 residues.

The chain employs TRBV28 and TRBJ2-7; D might be TRBD1 or TRBD2, each matching 5 bases. The CDR3 is made up of 15 amino acids. V lost 5 bases, J lost 3 bases, and 17 bases lay in between. CDR1 and CDR2 from the germline V gene are MDHEN and SYDVKM. The CDR3 DNA is TGTGCCAGCAGTCATCCGGGACCCGTGGGCTACGAGCAGTACTTC. Translating gives CASSHPGPVGYEQYF.

V gene TRBV7-6 combines with J gene TRBJ2-3; D call uncertain. Trimming removed 1 base from V and 0 bases from J, with 11 bases in between. Looked up from germline, CDR1 is SGHVS and CDR2 is FNYEAQ. The CDR3 runs 16 residues. CDR3 residues: CASSLEGWRSTDTQYF. The CDR3 region has the DNA TGTGCCAGCAGCTTAGAAGGGTGGAGAAGCACAGATACGCAGTATTTT.

Here the CDR3 DNA reads TGTGCCAGCAGGCGGACAGGGGTCTATGGCTACACCTTC. Translating it yields CASRRTGVYGYTF. The genes are TRBV7-2 and TRBJ1-2; 9 positions agree with TRBD1. The germline V gene has CDR1 SGHTA and CDR2 FQGNSA. The V segment lost 6 bases and the J segment 4 bases; nucleotides outside the gene matches: 3. The CDR3 totals 13 residues.

This clone was observed a single time. The V call is TRBV7-9, the J call TRBJ2-1; 11 nucleotides agree with TRBD2. CDR1 is SEHNR, CDR2 FQNEAQ, per germline (reference sequence). The V segment lost 4 bases and the J segment 2 bases; nucleotides outside the gene matches: 4. The CDR3 runs 16 residues. The CDR3 here is CASSSTSGNTYNEQFF. The CDR3 bases are TGTGCCAGCAGCTCGACTAGCGGGAATACCTACAATGAGCAGTTCTTC.

The chain recombines TRBV7-2 with TRBJ2-1; 10 bases line up with TRBD1. Trimming cost V 6 bases and J 14 bases; bases outside gene matches: 10. This CDR3 contains 13 residues. Germline V gene data show CDR1 as SGHTA and CDR2 as FQGNSA. CDR3 bases: TGTGCCAGCAGGCCACAGACCGGGACAGGGGAGTTCTTC. Amino acid sequence: CASRPQTGTGEFF.

The chain employs TRBV6-5 and TRBJ1-3; D is unclear. The V end was cut by 0 bases, the J end by 0 bases, with 6 bases between. Germline V gene data show CDR1 as MNHEY and CDR2 as SVGAGI. The CDR3 spans 15 residues. CDR3 DNA sequence: TGTGCCAGCAGTTACTCGCCCCGCTCTGGAAACACCATATATTTT. It yields the protein CASSYSPRSGNTIYF.

The chain uses TRBV7-3 and TRBJ2-3, with 9 bases fitting TRBD2. The CDR3 extends over 14 amino acids. Trimming cost V 3 bases and J 5 bases; bases outside gene matches: 3. The germline gives CDR1 SGHTA, CDR2 FQGTGA. The chain's CDR3 is CASSFSGGGDTQYF. CDR3 DNA sequence: TGTGCCAGCAGCTTTAGCGGGGGAGGAGATACGCAGTATTTT.

V gene TRBV19 combines with J gene TRBJ2-2; the D gene is possibly TRBD2 (5 bases). Trimming removed 7 bases from V and 2 bases from J, with 20 bases in between. The germline CDR1 and CDR2 sequences are LNHDA and SQIVND (reference sequence). The CDR3 length is 17 residues. The CDR3 bases are TGTGCCAGTACCCCGGGGTCCCGGACCTTTAACACCGGGGAGCTGTTTTTT. Its protein product is CASTPGSRTFNTGELFF.

The chain carries TRBV30 and TRBJ2-7; TRBD1 agrees at 7 bases. CDR1 and CDR2 from the germline V gene are GTSNPN and SVGIG (reference sequence). CDR3 size: 15 residues. Trimming removed 2 bases from V and 1 base from J; junction bases left unmatched: 8. The CDR3 sequence is CAWSPMTGKSYEQYF. The CDR3 region has the DNA TGTGCCTGGAGTCCCATGACAGGGAAGTCCTACGAGCAGTACTTC.

The chain links TRBV27 to TRBJ2-5; D possibly matches TRBD1 or TRBD2 (5 bases each). The V gene's germline CDR1 is MNHEY and CDR2 SMNVEV (reference sequence). The CDR3 contains 17 residues. V lost 1 base and J lost 2, with 17 bases in between. The CDR3 spells CASSLYGAGTVQETQYF. CDR3 DNA: TGTGCCAGCAGTTTATATGGTGCCGGGACCGTACAAGAGACCCAGTACTTC.

The chain links TRBV19 to TRBJ2-2; a possible D gene is TRBD2 (6 bases). Germline assignment: CDR1 LNHDA and CDR2 SQIVND (reference sequence). The CDR3 is 15 amino acids. The V gene lost 3 bases and the J gene lost 4 bases, with 12 bases spanning the gap. The chain's CDR3 is CASSISGVFTGELFF. CDR3 DNA: TGTGCCAGTAGTATTTCGGGGGTCTTCACCGGGGAGCTGTTTTTT.

This rearrangement joins TRBV19 to TRBJ1-1; no definite D call. V lost 3 bases, J lost 5 bases, and 16 bases lay in between. This CDR3 is 15 amino acids long. CDR1 is LNHDA, CDR2 SQIVND, per germline (reference sequence). The CDR3 here is CASSIMWSMGTEAFF. As DNA, the CDR3 is TGTGCCAGTAGTATTATGTGGTCCATGGGAACTGAAGCTTTCTTT.

This chain connects TRBV19 to TRBJ1-5; D gene unclear. There are 14 residues in the CDR3. V lost 3 bases to trimming and J lost 2 bases, with 8 bases between them. Germline V gene data show CDR1 as LNHDA and CDR2 as SQIVND (reference sequence). The CDR3 DNA reads as TGTGCCAGTAGTATGTCGAGTCGCAATCAGCCCCAGCATTTT. Its translation: CASSMSSRNQPQHF.

The chain employs TRBV19 and TRBJ2-7; D is undetermined. The germline CDR1 and CDR2 sequences are LNHDA and SQIVND (reference sequence). CDR3 size: 14 residues. Trimming cost V 8 bases and J 0 bases, with 14 bases left between them. The CDR3 DNA sequence: TGTGCCAGTTCCCCTAACACTGCCTCCTACGAGCAGTACTTC. Protein sequence: CASSPNTASYEQYF.

Turning to this clone: The junction shows a germline mismatch at one end, possibly a read error. The chain combines TRBV12-3 or TRBV12-4 with TRBJ1-2, with D unclear. The CDR3 runs 13 residues. The CDR3 loop is CASGQLGGYSYTF. The CDR3 nucleotides are TGTGCCAGCGGGCAATTGGGTGGCTATAGCTACACCTTC.

V is TRBV5-1 and J is TRBJ1-3; D may be TRBD1 (6 bases). V gave up 4 bases and J gave up 6 bases, with 14 bases separating them. Germline CDR1 reads SGHRS; CDR2 reads YFSETQ. CDR3 length equals 14 residues. The CDR3 here is CASSEGTISNTIYF. In nucleotides, the CDR3 is TGCGCCAGCAGCGAAGGGACAATCTCAAACACCATATATTTT.

The chain joins TRBV10-3 to TRBJ1-2; maybe TRBD1 (5 bases). The CDR3 spans 14 residues. Germline CDR1 and CDR2: ENHRY and SYGVKD. Between the trimmed V and J ends, which lost 2 bases and 4 bases, there was a span of 11 bases. The CDR3 region is CAISEVTATYGYTF. CDR3 bases: TGTGCCATCAGTGAGGTGACAGCCACCTATGGCTACACCTTC.

The chain recombines TRBV28 with TRBJ1-5, with unresolved D. The CDR3 is 15 amino acids. Trimming cost V 3 bases and J 3 bases, with 12 bases left between them. Germline V lookup: CDR1 MDHEN, CDR2 SYDVKM. In nucleotides, the CDR3 is TGTGCCAGCAGTTTCGGAGGTGTGCTCAATCAGCCCCAGCATTTT. This sequence encodes CASSFGGVLNQPQHF.

V and J are TRBV28 and TRBJ1-1, with 9 bases fitting TRBD1. CDR1 is MDHEN and CDR2 is SYDVKM in the germline V gene. The J segment lost 8 bases and the V segment lost 4 bases, leaving 2 bases of the junction unmatched. This CDR3 region has 12 residues. The CDR3 sequence is CASSWTGEEAFF. CDR3 nucleotide sequence: TGTGCCAGCAGTTGGACAGGGGAGGAAGCTTTCTTT.

This clone was seen a single time. V and J are TRBV23-1 and TRBJ2-2, with a possible D match to TRBD1 (6 bases). TRBV23-1 is classed as an ORF, of uncertain function. The germline V and J ends were trimmed by 8 bases and 1 base, with 11 bases remaining between them. This CDR3 has 14 amino acids. The CDR3 DNA reads as TGCGCCAGCCGTGAGACAGGGAACACCGGGGAGCTGTTTTTT. Translated, it gives CASRETGNTGELFF.

This clone was recorded only once. The chain employs TRBV4-1 and TRBJ2-7; TRBD2 agrees at 8 bases. In germline, CDR1 is MGHRA, CDR2 YSYEKL. The CDR3 length is 15 residues. With 9 bases clipped from V and 3 bases from J, the junction kept 13 bases outside the gene matches. The CDR3 DNA is TGCGCCAGTAGGAAATCGGGGACTAGGGACTACGAGCAGTACTTC. Its protein is CASRKSGTRDYEQYF.

This clone was seen just once. The chain is built from TRBV3-1 (or the pseudogene TRBV3-2) and TRBJ1-5; D gene unclear. Germline CDR1 reads LGHDT; CDR2 reads YNNKEL (reference sequence). V lost 3 bases to trimming and J lost 4 bases, with 7 bases between them. The CDR3 runs 13 residues. CDR3 nucleotide sequence: TGTGCCAGCAGCCACCGAGGGAATCAGCCCCAGCATTTT. Translated: CASSHRGNQPQHF.

This chain uses TRBV5-6 with TRBJ2-1; 9 bases are shared with TRBD2. The CDR3 extends over 17 amino acids. Germline CDR1 reads SGHDT; CDR2 reads YYEEEE. V lost 4 bases to trimming and J lost 0 bases; unmatched junction nucleotides: 8. The CDR3: CASSPGLAKSSYNEQFF. The CDR3 region has the DNA TGTGCCAGCAGCCCCGGACTAGCGAAAAGCTCCTACAATGAGCAGTTCTTC. Full variable domain (missing parts from reference TRBV5-6 and TRBJ2-1): DAGVTQSPTHLIKTRGQQVTLRCSPKSGHDTVSWYQQALGQGPQFIFQYYEEEERQRGNFPDRFSGHQFPNYSSELNVNALLLGDSALYLCASSPGLAKSSYNEQFFGPGTRLTVL.

The chain couples TRBV7-2 to TRBJ2-2, with TRBD2 matching 8 bases. Looked up from germline, CDR1 is SGHTA and CDR2 is FQGNSA. This CDR3 is 12 amino acids long. Trimming cost V 5 bases and J 7 bases; bases outside gene matches: 0. The CDR3 sequence is CASSTSGGELFF. Here the CDR3 DNA reads TGTGCCAGCAGCACTAGCGGCGGGGAGCTGTTTTTT.

J is TRBJ2-5 and V is TRBV18; 7 nucleotides agree with TRBD1. V lost 5 bases, J lost 1 base, and 7 bases stayed unmatched. The CDR3 length is 15 residues. Germline V gene sequence: CDR1 KGHSH, CDR2 LQKENI. The CDR3 DNA is TGTGCCAGCTCATACGGGACAGCTTTCCAAGAGACCCAGTACTTC. This encodes CASSYGTAFQETQYF.